This T cell receptor beta chain was documented in a study of T-cell memory formation after mild COVID-19. This clonotype appeared a few times. In TCRdb, the 5' RACE reads were re-called with MiXCR into one record per CDR3 protein. The data contain about 400,000 distinct CDR3 sequences, around 17% of them seen just once; the ten biggest clones take up 20% to 25%. The sequence came from a man between 18 and 35 years old who had mild COVID-19 (a few samples of this study predate the infection). Cell type and time point are not known. Specimen: PBMCs or a T cell subset sorted from them (not recorded which).

In nucleotides, the CDR3 is TGTGCCAGCAGCTTGGTAACAGCAAGCTATGGCTACACCTTC. Translating it yields CASSLVTASYGYTF. The V call is TRBV7-2, the J call TRBJ1-2; D remains unclear. The germline V gene has CDR1 SGHTA and CDR2 FQGNSA. The ends were cut back, 3 bases at V and 4 bases at J, with 12 bases in the middle. CDR3 length: 14 residues.